This entry concerns a single T cell receptor (beta chain). Other nucleotide sequences from this sample produce the same CDR3. The study plated approximately 200,000 CFSE-labeled responders with approximately 200,000 irradiated, violet-dye-labeled stimulators. CDR1 is MNHNS, CDR2 SASEGT, per germline. Deletions cut 7 bases from V and 4 bases from J, with 14 bases between. The CDR3 is made up of 14 amino acids. The sample belongs to a study of graft-versus-host responses after intestinal transplantation. Using immunoSEQ multiplex PCR, the repertoire was profiled, and TCRdb retains in-frame clones only, with some absent. The sample has 17,000 or so clones; about two fifths are singletons. General observations from the study: The recipient marrow held GvH clones, and some of them showed up first in ileum or blood.

The specimen was alloreactive CD8+ T cells from a mixed lymphocyte reaction culture, collected before intestinal transplant. The sample's subset: CFSE-low proliferating T cells sorted from approximately six-day pre-transplant mixed lymphocyte reaction (GvH or HvG direction). This chain links TRBV6-1 with TRBJ1-3; D is unclear. The source of this sequence is a human patient who received an intestinal transplant. DNA of the CDR3: TGTGCCAGCATCAGGACCACCGGAGGAAACACCATATATTTT. This translates into CASIRTTGGNTIYF.